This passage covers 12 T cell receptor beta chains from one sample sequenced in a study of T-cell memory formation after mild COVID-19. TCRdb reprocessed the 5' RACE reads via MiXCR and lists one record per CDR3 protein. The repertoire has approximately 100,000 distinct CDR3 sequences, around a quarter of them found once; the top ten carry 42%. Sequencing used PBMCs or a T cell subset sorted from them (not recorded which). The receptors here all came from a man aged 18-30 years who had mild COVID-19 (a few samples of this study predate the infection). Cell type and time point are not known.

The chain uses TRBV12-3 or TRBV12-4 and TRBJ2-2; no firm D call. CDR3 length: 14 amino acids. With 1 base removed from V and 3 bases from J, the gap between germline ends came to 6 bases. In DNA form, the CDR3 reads TGTGCCAGCAGTTTAGTAGGGCACACCGGGGAGCTGTTTTTT. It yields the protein CASSLVGHTGELFF.

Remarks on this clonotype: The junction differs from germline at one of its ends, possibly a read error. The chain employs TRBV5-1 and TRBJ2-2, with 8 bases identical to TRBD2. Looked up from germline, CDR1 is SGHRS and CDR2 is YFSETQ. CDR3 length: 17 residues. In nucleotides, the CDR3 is TGCGCCAGCAGCGCTACACCGGGGGGGTCTAACAACGGGGAGCTGTTTTTT. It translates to CASSATPGGSNNGELFF.

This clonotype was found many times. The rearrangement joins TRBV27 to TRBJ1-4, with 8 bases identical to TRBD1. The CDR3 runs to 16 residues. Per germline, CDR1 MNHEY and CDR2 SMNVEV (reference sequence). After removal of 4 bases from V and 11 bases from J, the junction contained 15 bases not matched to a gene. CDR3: CASSSTLLGTGQKLFF. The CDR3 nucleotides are TGTGCCAGCAGTTCCACCCTTCTGGGGACAGGTCAGAAACTGTTTTTT.

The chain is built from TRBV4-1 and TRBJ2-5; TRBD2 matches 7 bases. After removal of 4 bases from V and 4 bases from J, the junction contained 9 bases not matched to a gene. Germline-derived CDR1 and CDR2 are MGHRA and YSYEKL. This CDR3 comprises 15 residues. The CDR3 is CASSPEFREGETQYF. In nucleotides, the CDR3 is TGCGCCAGCAGCCCCGAGTTCAGGGAGGGAGAGACCCAGTACTTC.

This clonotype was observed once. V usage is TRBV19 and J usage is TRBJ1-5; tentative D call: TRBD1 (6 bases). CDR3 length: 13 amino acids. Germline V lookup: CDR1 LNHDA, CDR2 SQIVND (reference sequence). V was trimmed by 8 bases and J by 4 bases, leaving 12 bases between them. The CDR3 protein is CASGPQGNQPQHF. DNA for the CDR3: TGTGCCAGTGGCCCACAGGGTAATCAGCCCCAGCATTTT.

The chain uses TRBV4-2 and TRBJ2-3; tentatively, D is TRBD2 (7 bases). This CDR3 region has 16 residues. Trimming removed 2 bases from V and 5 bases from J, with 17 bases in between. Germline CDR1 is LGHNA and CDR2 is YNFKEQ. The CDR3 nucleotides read TGTGCCAGCAGCCAATCTATCGGGGGGCAGGAAGATACGCAGTATTTT. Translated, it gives CASSQSIGGQEDTQYF.

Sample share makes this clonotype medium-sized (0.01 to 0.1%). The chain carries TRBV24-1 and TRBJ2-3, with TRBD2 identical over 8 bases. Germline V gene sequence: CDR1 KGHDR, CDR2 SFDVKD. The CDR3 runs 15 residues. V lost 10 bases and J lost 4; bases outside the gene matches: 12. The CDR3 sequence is CATSPRAGAADTQYF. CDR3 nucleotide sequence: TGTGCCACTTCACCGAGAGCGGGGGCTGCAGATACGCAGTATTTT.

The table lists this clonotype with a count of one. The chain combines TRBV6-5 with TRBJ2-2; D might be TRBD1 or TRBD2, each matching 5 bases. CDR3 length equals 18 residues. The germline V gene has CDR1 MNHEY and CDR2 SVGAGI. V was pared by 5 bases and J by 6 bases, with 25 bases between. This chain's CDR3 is CASSGWGDAPRGAGELFF. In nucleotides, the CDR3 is TGTGCCAGCAGTGGGTGGGGAGATGCCCCAAGAGGGGCCGGGGAGCTGTTTTTT.

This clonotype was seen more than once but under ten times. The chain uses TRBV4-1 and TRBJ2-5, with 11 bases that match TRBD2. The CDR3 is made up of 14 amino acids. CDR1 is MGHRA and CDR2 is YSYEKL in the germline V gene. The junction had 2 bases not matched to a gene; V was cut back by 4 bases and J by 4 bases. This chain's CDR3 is CASSLTSGGETQYF. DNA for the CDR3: TGCGCCAGCAGCCTCACTAGCGGGGGAGAGACCCAGTACTTC.

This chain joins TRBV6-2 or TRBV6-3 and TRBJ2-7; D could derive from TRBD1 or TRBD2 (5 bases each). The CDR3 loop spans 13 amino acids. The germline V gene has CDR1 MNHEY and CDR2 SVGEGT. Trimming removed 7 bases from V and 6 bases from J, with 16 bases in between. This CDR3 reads CASTVGGRGEQYV. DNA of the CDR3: TGTGCCAGCACCGTTGGGGGACGCGGCGAGCAGTACGTC.

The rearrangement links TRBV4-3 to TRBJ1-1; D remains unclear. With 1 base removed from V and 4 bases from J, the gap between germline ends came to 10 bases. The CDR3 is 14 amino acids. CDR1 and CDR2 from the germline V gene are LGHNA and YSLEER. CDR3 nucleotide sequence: TGCGCCAGCAGCCAAGGGAGGGTGGGCACTGAAGCTTTCTTT. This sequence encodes CASSQGRVGTEAFF.

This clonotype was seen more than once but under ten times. In DNA form, the CDR3 reads TGCGCCAGCAGCTTAGACAAGACCCGCGCCGGGGAGCTGTTTTTT. Protein: CASSLDKTRAGELFF. This rearrangement joins TRBV5-1 to TRBJ2-2; D gene ambiguous. The CDR3 has 15 residues. Germline-derived CDR1 and CDR2 are SGHRS and YFSETQ. V lost 2 bases, J lost 6 bases, and 14 bases lay in between. The full variable domain, completed using reference TRBV5-1 and TRBJ2-2, is KAGVTQTPRYLIKTRGQQVTLSCSPISGHRSVSWYQQTPGQGLQFLFEYFSETQRNKGNFPGRFSGRQFSNSRSEMNVSTLELGDSALYLCASSLDKTRAGELFFGEGSRLTVL.